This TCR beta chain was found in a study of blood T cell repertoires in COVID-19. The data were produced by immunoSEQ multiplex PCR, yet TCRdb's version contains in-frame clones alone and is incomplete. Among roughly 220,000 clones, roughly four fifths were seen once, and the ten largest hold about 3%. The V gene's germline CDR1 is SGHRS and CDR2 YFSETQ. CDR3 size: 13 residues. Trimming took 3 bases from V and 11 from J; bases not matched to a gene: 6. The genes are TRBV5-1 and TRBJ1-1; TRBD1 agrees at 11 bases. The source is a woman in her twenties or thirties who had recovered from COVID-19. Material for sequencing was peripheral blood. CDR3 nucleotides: TGCGCCAGCAGCTCCGGACAGGGGGCGGTGGCTTTCTTT. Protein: CASSSGQGAVAFF. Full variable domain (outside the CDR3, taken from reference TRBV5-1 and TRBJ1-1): KAGVTQTPRYLIKTRGQQVTLSCSPISGHRSVSWYQQTPGQGLQFLFEYFSETQRNKGNFPGRFSGRQFSNSRSEMNVSTLELGDSALYLCASSSGQGAVAFFGQGTRLTVV.